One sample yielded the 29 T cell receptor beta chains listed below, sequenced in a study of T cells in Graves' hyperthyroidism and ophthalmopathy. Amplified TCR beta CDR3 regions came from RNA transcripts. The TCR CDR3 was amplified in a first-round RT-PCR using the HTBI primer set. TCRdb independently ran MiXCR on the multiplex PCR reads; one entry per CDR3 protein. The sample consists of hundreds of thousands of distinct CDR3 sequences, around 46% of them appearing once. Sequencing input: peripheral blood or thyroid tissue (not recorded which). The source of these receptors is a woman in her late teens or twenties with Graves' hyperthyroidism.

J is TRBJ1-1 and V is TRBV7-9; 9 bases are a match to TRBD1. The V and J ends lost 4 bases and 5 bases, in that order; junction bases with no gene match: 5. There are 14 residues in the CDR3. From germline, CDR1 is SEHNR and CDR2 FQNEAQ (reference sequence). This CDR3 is CASSYGQGWTEAFF. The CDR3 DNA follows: TGTGCCAGCAGCTACGGACAGGGGTGGACTGAAGCTTTCTTT.

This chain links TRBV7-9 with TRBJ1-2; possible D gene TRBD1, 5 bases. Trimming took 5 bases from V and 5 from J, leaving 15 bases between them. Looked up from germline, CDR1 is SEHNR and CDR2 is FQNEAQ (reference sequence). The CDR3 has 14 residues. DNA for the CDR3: TGTGCCAGCAGCCAAGATCTCGGGGCTTATGGCTACACCTTC. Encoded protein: CASSQDLGAYGYTF.

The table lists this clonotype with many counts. CDR3 in amino acids: CASSLYRGYEQYF. In nucleotides, the CDR3 is TGTGCCAGCAGCTTATACAGGGGCTACGAGCAGTACTTC. The V call is TRBV7-2, the J call TRBJ2-7; 7 positions match TRBD1. The CDR3 is made up of 13 amino acids. In germline, CDR1 is SGHTA, CDR2 FQGNSA. V was clipped by 2 bases and J by 3 bases; unmatched bases: 1.

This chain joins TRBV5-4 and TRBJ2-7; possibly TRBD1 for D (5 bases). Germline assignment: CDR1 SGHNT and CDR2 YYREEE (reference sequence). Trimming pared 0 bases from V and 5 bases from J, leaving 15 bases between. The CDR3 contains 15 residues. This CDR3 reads CASSLGWTYRDEQYF. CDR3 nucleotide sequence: TGTGCCAGCAGCTTGGGATGGACATATCGGGACGAGCAGTACTTC.

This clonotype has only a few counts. The CDR3 DNA reads as TGCAGTGCTCAGGACAGCACCGTCTGGGGCTACACCTTC. It yields the protein CSAQDSTVWGYTF. The chain uses TRBV20-1 and TRBJ1-2; the D gene is possibly TRBD1 (6 bases). The CDR3 totals 13 residues. Per germline, CDR1 DFQATT and CDR2 SNEGSKA (reference sequence). V lost 5 bases and J 8 bases, leaving 18 bases between the germline ends.

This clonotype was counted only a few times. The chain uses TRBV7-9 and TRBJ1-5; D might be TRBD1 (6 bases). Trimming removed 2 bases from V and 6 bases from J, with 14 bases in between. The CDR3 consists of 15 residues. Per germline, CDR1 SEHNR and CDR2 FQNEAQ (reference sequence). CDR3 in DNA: TGTGCCAGCAGCTTAACGTGGGGGGGCGGTCAGCCCCAGCATTTT. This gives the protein CASSLTWGGGQPQHF.

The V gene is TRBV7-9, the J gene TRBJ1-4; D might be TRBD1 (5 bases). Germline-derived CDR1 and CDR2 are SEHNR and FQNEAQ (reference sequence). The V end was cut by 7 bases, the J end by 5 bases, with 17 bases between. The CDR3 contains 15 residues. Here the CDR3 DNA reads TGTGCCAGCACCCCAGGTTGGACATCCAATGAAAAACTGTTTTTT. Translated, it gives CASTPGWTSNEKLFF.

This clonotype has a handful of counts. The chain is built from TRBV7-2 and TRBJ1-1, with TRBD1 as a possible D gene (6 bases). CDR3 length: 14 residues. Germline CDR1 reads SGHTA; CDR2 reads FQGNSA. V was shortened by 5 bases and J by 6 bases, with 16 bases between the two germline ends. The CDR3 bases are TGTGCCAGCAGCCCAATACGGGGGCCCGCTGAAGCTTTCTTT. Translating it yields CASSPIRGPAEAFF. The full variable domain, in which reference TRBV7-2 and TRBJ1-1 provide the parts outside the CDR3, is GAGVSQSPSNKVTEKGKDVELRCDPISGHTALYWYRQSLGQGLEFLIYFQGNSAPDKSGLPSDRFSAERTGGSVSTLTIQRTQQEDSAVYLCASSPIRGPAEAFFGQGTRLTVV.

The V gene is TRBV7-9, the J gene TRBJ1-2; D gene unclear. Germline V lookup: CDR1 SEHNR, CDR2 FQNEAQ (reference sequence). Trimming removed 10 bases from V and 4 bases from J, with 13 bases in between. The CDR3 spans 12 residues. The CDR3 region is CATGWTRYGYTF. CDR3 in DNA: TGTGCCACGGGCTGGACTCGCTATGGCTACACCTTC. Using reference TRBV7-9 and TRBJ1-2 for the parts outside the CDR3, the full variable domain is DTGVSQNPRHKITKRGQNVTFRCDPISEHNRLYWYRQTLGQGPEFLTYFQNEAQLEKSRLLSDRFSAERPKGSFSTLEIQRTEQGDSAMYLCATGWTRYGYTFGSGTRLTVV.

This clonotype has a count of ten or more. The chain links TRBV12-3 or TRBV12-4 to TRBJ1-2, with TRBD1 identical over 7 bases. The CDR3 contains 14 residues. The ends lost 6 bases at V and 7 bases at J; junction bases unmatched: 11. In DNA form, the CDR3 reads TGTGCCAGCAGCCACGACAGGGTCCGGTCTGGCTACACCTTC. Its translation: CASSHDRVRSGYTF.

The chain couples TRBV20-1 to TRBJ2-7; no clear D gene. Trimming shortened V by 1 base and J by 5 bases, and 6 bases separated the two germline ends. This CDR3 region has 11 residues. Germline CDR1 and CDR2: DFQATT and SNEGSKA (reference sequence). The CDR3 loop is CSARGPHEQYF. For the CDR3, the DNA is TGCAGTGCTAGAGGTCCCCACGAGCAGTACTTC.

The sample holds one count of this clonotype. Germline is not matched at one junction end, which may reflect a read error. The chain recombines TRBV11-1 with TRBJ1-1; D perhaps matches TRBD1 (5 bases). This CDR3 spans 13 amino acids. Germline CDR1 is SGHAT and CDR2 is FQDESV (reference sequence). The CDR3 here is CASSRGLGTEALF. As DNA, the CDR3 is TGTGCCAGCAGCCGGGGGTTGGGCACTGAAGCTCTCTTT.

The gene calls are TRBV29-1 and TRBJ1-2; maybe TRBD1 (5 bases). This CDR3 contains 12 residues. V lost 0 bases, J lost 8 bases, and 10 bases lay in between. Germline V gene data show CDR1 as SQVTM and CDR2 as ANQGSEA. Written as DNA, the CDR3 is TGCAGCGTTGAAGATCGCAGGGACGGCTACACCTTC. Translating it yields CSVEDRRDGYTF.

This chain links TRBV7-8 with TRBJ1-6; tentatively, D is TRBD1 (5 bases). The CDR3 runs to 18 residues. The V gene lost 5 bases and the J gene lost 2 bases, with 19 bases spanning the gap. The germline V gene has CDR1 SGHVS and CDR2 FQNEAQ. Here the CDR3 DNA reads TGTGCCAGCAGCCCCCCCGGGACTAATCTCCCCTATAATTCACCCCTCCACTTT. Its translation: CASSPPGTNLPYNSPLHF.

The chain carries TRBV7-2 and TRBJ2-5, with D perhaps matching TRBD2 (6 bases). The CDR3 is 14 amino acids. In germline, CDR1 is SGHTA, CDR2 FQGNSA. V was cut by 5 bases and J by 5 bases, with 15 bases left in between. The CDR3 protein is CASSLFQGLETQYF. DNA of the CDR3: TGTGCCAGCAGCCTATTTCAGGGACTGGAGACCCAGTACTTC. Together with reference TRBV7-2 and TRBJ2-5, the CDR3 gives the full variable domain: GAGVSQSPSNKVTEKGKDVELRCDPISGHTALYWYRQSLGQGLEFLIYFQGNSAPDKSGLPSDRFSAERTGGSVSTLTIQRTQQEDSAVYLCASSLFQGLETQYFGPGTRLLVL.

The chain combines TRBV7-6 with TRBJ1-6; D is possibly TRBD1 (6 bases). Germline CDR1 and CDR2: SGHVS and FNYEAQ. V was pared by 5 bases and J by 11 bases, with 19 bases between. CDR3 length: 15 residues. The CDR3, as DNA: TGTGCCAGCAGCGGAGGGGGGGGGAATCGTCCACCCCTCCACTTT. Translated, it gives CASSGGGGNRPPLHF.

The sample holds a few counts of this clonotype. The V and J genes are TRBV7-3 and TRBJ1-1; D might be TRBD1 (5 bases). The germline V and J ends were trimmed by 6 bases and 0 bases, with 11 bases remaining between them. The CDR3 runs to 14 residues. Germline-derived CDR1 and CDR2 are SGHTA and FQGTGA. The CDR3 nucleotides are TGTGCCAGCAGGGCAGGGACCCTGAACACTGAAGCTTTCTTT. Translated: CASRAGTLNTEAFF.

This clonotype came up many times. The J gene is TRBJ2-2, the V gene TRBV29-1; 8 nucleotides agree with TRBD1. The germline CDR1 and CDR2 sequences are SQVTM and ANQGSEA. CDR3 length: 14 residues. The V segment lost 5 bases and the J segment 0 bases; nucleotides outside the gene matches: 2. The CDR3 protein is CSVPGQANTGELFF. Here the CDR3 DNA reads TGCAGCGTTCCGGGACAGGCGAACACCGGGGAGCTGTTTTTT.

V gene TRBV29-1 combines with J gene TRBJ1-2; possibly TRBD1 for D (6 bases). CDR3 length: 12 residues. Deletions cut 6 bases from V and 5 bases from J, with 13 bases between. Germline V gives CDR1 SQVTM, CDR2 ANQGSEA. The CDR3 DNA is TGCAGCGTCCTGACAGGTGGATATGGCTACACCTTC. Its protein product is CSVLTGGYGYTF.

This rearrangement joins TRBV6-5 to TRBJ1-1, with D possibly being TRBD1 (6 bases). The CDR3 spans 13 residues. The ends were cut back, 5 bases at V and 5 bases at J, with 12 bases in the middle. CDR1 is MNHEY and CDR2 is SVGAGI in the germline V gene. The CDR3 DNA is TGTGCCAGCAGTACAGGGTTACGGACTGAAGCTTTCTTT. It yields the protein CASSTGLRTEAFF.

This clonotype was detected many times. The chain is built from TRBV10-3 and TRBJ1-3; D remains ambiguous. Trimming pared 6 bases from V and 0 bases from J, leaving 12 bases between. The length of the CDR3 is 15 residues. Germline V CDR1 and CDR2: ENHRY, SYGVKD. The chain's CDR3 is CAISGVPSSGNTIYF. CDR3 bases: TGTGCCATCAGCGGGGTTCCTAGCTCTGGAAACACCATATATTTT.

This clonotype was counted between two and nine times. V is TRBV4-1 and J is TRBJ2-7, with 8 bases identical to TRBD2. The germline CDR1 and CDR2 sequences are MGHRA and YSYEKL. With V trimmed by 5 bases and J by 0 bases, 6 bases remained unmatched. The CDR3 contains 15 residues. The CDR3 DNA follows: TGCGCCAGCAGCATTAGACTAGCGAACTCCTACGAGCAGTACTTC. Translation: CASSIRLANSYEQYF.

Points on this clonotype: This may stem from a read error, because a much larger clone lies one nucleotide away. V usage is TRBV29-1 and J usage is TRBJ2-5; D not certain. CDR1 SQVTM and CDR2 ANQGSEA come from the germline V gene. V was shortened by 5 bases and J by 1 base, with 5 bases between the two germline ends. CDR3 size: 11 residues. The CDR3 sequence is CSVSAQETQYF. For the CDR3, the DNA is TGCAGCGTTTCAGCCCAAGAGACCCAGTACTTC.

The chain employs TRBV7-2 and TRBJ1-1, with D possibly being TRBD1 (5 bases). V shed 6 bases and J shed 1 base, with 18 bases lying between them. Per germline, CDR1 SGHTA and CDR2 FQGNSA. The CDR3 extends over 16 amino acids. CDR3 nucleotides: TGTGCCAGCAGTTACCTTCCCGTCAGGGCGAACACTGAAGCTTTCTTT. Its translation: CASSYLPVRANTEAFF.

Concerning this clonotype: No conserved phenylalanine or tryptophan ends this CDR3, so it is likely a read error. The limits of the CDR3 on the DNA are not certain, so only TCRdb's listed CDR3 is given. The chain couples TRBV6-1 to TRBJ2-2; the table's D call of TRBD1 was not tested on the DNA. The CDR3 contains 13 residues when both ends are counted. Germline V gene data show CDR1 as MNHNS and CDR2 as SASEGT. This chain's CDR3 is CASSGQEHRGAVV.

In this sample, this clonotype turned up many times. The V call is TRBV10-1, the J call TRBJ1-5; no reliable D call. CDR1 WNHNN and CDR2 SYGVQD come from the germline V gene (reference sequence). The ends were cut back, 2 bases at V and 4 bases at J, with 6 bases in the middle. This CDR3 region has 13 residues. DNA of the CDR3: TGCGCCAGCAGTGAGCTTCGGAATCAGCCCCAGCATTTT. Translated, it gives CASSELRNQPQHF.

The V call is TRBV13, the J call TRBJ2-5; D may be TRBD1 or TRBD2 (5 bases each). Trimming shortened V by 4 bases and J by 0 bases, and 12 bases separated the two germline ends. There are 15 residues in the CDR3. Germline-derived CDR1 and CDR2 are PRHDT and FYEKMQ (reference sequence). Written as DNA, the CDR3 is TGTGCCAGCAGCTCCCGGGACGGATACCAAGAGACCCAGTACTTC. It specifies CASSSRDGYQETQYF.

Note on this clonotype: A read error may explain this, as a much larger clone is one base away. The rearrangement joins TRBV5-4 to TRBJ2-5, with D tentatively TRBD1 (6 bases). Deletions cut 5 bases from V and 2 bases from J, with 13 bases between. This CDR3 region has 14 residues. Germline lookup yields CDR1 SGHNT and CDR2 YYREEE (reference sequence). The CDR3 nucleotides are TGTGCCAGCAGGTTGATGCAGGGGCAAGAGACCCAGTACTTC. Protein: CASRLMQGQETQYF.

The CDR3 DNA sequence: TGTGCCACCAGTGACGCTAACAGCAGTGAAAAACTGTTTTTT. Translating gives CATSDANSSEKLFF. The chain combines TRBV24-1 with TRBJ1-4; D is undetermined. The CDR3 runs to 14 residues. The germline V and J ends were trimmed by 4 bases and 7 bases, with 12 bases remaining between them. The germline gives CDR1 KGHDR, CDR2 SFDVKD.